A single sample gave rise to the 22 T cell receptor beta chains below, sequenced in a study of CD8 T cells in Susac syndrome. cDNA came from roughly 0.53 to 1 ug RNA primed by random hexamers. One entry per CDR3 protein results from TCRdb running MiXCR on the immunoSEQ multiplex PCR reads. The sample lists 150,000 to 200,000 distinct CDR3 sequences, approximately 94% occurring once. What was sequenced was CD4+ T cells from PBMCs. Receptors originate from a human donor with multiple sclerosis.

This chain joins TRBV29-1 and TRBJ1-2; 9 nucleotides line up with TRBD1. The germline V gene has CDR1 SQVTM and CDR2 ANQGSEA. The length of the CDR3 is 13 residues. V trimming: 7 bases; J trimming: 6 bases; junction bases outside the gene matches: 9. The CDR3 DNA sequence: TGCAGCGAAGAGACCGGGACAGGGAATGGCTACACCTTC. It encodes CSEETGTGNGYTF.

This clonotype was observed once. The chain employs TRBV5-1 and TRBJ2-2; TRBD1 is a possible D gene (6 bases). The V end was cut by 4 bases, the J end by 7 bases, with 14 bases between. This CDR3 comprises 14 residues. Germline V CDR1 and CDR2: SGHRS, YFSETQ. The CDR3 DNA follows: TGCGCCAGCAGCCAGAACACAGGGAACGGGGAGCTGTTTTTT. It codes for CASSQNTGNGELFF.

The V call is TRBV28, the J call TRBJ2-7, with TRBD2 matching over 7 bases. Trimming cost V 6 bases and J 0 bases; bases outside gene matches: 8. The CDR3 runs to 15 residues. CDR1 is MDHEN and CDR2 is SYDVKM in the germline V gene. This CDR3 reads CASRGGIWASYEQYF. The CDR3 DNA follows: TGTGCCAGCAGGGGGGGGATCTGGGCCTCCTACGAGCAGTACTTC.

This clonotype showed up just once. The chain joins TRBV5-4 to TRBJ2-7, with no clear D. Germline CDR1 SGHNT, CDR2 YYREEE (reference sequence). CDR3 length equals 14 residues. Trimming removed 4 bases from V and 4 bases from J, with 15 bases in between. CDR3 nucleotide sequence: TGTGCCAGCAGCACGCAGGCTCTTTCATACGAGCAGTACTTC. Translation: CASSTQALSYEQYF.

This chain joins TRBV6-5 and TRBJ1-1; D might be TRBD1 (5 bases). With 0 bases removed from V and 0 bases from J, the gap between germline ends came to 8 bases. From germline, CDR1 is MNHEY and CDR2 SVGAGI. The length of the CDR3 is 15 residues. The DNA of the CDR3 is TGTGCCAGCAGTTACTCTGGGGCCGTGAACACTGAAGCTTTCTTT. Its protein is CASSYSGAVNTEAFF.

A single count supports this clonotype. The J gene is TRBJ2-1, the V gene TRBV2; D is perhaps TRBD1 or TRBD2 (5 bases each). The V gene's germline CDR1 is SNHLY and CDR2 FYNNEI. The CDR3 covers 15 residues. With 2 bases removed from V and 2 bases from J, the gap between germline ends came to 10 bases. CDR3 bases: TGTGCCAGCAGTGAATACCGGGACCCCTACAATGAGCAGTTCTTC. It yields the protein CASSEYRDPYNEQFF.

This chain links TRBV6-5 with TRBJ1-5; D may be TRBD1 (6 bases). V shed 2 bases and J shed 5 bases, with 13 bases lying between them. The CDR3 totals 15 residues. The germline CDR1 and CDR2 sequences are MNHEY and SVGAGI. CDR3 sequence reads: CASSYGRGGDQPQHF. The DNA for the CDR3 is TGTGCCAGCAGTTACGGTCGGGGGGGCGATCAGCCCCAGCATTTT.

CDR3 in amino acids: CASSVGGFGGTWLQFF. The CDR3 coding sequence is TGTGCCAGCAGCGTAGGGGGGTTTGGCGGGACTTGGCTGCAGTTCTTC. The V and J genes are TRBV9 and TRBJ2-1; D might be TRBD2 (6 bases). The V gene lost 0 bases and the J gene lost 12 bases, with 22 bases spanning the gap. Germline V gives CDR1 SGDLS, CDR2 YYNGEE. The CDR3 is made up of 16 amino acids.

The chain is built from TRBV19 and TRBJ1-1; the D gene is possibly TRBD1 (5 bases). The V end lost 5 bases, the J end lost 1 base, and 11 bases lay between the germline ends. The CDR3 loop spans 14 amino acids. CDR1 and CDR2 from the germline V gene are LNHDA and SQIVND (reference sequence). This CDR3 reads CASSSWGRNTEAFF. In nucleotides, the CDR3 is TGTGCCAGTAGTTCCTGGGGCCGGAACACTGAAGCTTTCTTT.

This chain connects TRBV27 to TRBJ1-1; TRBD1 matches at 9 bases. The CDR3 covers 13 residues. Losses at the gene ends were 4 bases for V and 4 bases for J; bases not matched to a gene: 1. Germline V gene data show CDR1 as MNHEY and CDR2 as SMNVEV (reference sequence). DNA for the CDR3: TGTGCCAGCAGTTGGGGACAGGGCACTGAAGCTTTCTTT. It is translated as CASSWGQGTEAFF.

This rearrangement joins TRBV7-9 to TRBJ1-2; D is ambiguous. The CDR3 has 13 residues. With 5 bases removed from V and 6 bases from J, the gap between germline ends came to 13 bases. Germline assignment: CDR1 SEHNR and CDR2 FQNEAQ (reference sequence). CDR3: CASSQVEAHGYTF. DNA of the CDR3: TGTGCCAGCAGCCAAGTCGAAGCGCATGGCTACACCTTC.

This chain links TRBV11-2 with TRBJ1-2; D is unclear. Germline values: CDR1 SGHAT, CDR2 FQNNGV. The CDR3 totals 13 residues. Trimming took off 0 bases at V and 13 bases at J, with 15 bases between the two ends. The CDR3 region has the DNA TGTGCCAGCAGCTTAGATCCCGGAGCAAGTCGCACCTTC. It encodes CASSLDPGASRTF.

The chain couples TRBV29-1 to TRBJ1-1; D is perhaps TRBD1 (6 bases). Germline lookup yields CDR1 SQVTM and CDR2 ANQGSEA. Trimming left V 7 bases short and J 5 bases short, with 20 bases between. This CDR3 has 14 residues. CDR3 nucleotides: TGCAGCGGGGGGTTGGGGGGGCTAGGGACTGAAGCTTTCTTT. Residues: CSGGLGGLGTEAFF.

The chain uses TRBV28 and TRBJ2-5; 9 positions match TRBD2. Per the germline V gene, CDR1 is MDHEN and CDR2 is SYDVKM. The J segment lost 5 bases and the V segment lost 3 bases, leaving 10 bases of the junction unmatched. This CDR3 comprises 16 residues. CDR3 in DNA: TGTGCCAGCAGTTTCATGGCGGGAGGGCCCGTTGAGACCCAGTACTTC. Translation gives CASSFMAGGPVETQYF.

The chain joins TRBV24-1 to TRBJ1-4, with TRBD1 matching 7 bases. Germline CDR1 and CDR2: KGHDR and SFDVKD. V dropped 1 base and J dropped 10; count of bases not matched to a gene: 8. This CDR3 has 15 residues. The chain's CDR3 is CATSDLPDRVGKLFF. CDR3 bases: TGTGCCACCAGTGATTTACCCGACAGGGTAGGAAAACTGTTTTTT.

The chain carries TRBV4-2 and TRBJ2-3; D is ambiguous. The length of the CDR3 is 12 residues. Per the germline V gene, CDR1 is LGHNA and CDR2 is YNFKEQ. V lost 8 bases to trimming and J lost 6 bases, with 12 bases between them. The CDR3 sequence is CASEAPGDTQYF. For the CDR3, the DNA is TGTGCCAGCGAGGCCCCCGGGGATACGCAGTATTTT.

The V gene is TRBV20-1, the J gene TRBJ1-2, with D maybe TRBD1 (6 bases). The CDR3 extends over 14 amino acids. Per the germline V gene, CDR1 is DFQATT and CDR2 is SNEGSKA (reference sequence). The V and J ends lost 3 bases and 7 bases respectively, with 18 bases between them. This CDR3 reads CSARDNREYGGYTF. CDR3 sequence (DNA): TGCAGTGCTAGGGACAACAGGGAATACGGTGGCTACACCTTC.

This clonotype was seen a single time. This chain joins TRBV6-2 or TRBV6-3 and TRBJ2-3, with 7 nucleotides matching TRBD2. CDR3 size: 14 residues. Germline CDR1 is MNHEY and CDR2 is SVGEGT. The ends lost 6 bases at V and 7 bases at J; junction bases unmatched: 10. CDR3 in amino acids: CASRGGGSLYTQYF. CDR3 DNA: TGTGCCAGCAGAGGAGGCGGGAGTTTATATACGCAGTATTTT.

The chain couples TRBV12-3 or TRBV12-4 to TRBJ1-2, with unresolved D. CDR3 length: 14 residues. The V and J ends lost 0 bases and 2 bases respectively, with 7 bases between them. CDR3 bases: TGTGCCAGCAGTTTAGCAGGGCCGAACTATGGCTACACCTTC. Encoded protein: CASSLAGPNYGYTF.

The CDR3 here is CSVEAVRTSGTTGELFF. CDR3 nucleotide sequence: TGCAGCGTTGAAGCGGTTAGGACTAGCGGGACCACCGGGGAGCTGTTTTTT. The gene calls are TRBV29-1 and TRBJ2-2, with 12 bases fitting TRBD2. Unmatched junction bases numbered 7, after V lost 1 base and J lost 4 bases. CDR1 and CDR2 (germline): SQVTM, ANQGSEA. The CDR3 sequence is 17 residues long.

CDR3 nucleotides: TGTGCCAGCACCTTTACCCCTTCGACAGGGCGGCACGAGCAGTACTTC. Translating it yields CASTFTPSTGRHEQYF. The V gene is TRBV7-2, the J gene TRBJ2-7, with 7 bases fitting TRBD1. V was pared by 7 bases and J by 5 bases, with 17 bases of the junction left unmatched. The germline V gene has CDR1 SGHTA and CDR2 FQGNSA. This CDR3 region has 16 residues. Variable domain in full (rest from reference TRBV7-2 and TRBJ2-7): GAGVSQSPSNKVTEKGKDVELRCDPISGHTALYWYRQSLGQGLEFLIYFQGNSAPDKSGLPSDRFSAERTGGSVSTLTIQRTQQEDSAVYLCASTFTPSTGRHEQYFGPGTRLTVT.

The genes are TRBV7-2 and TRBJ2-7; 10 bases line up with TRBD2. Looked up from germline, CDR1 is SGHTA and CDR2 is FQGNSA. Trimming took 4 bases from V and 0 from J; bases not matched to a gene: 0. The CDR3 length is 14 residues. The CDR3: CASSWTSGSYEQYF. CDR3 bases: TGTGCCAGCAGCTGGACTAGCGGCTCCTACGAGCAGTACTTC.